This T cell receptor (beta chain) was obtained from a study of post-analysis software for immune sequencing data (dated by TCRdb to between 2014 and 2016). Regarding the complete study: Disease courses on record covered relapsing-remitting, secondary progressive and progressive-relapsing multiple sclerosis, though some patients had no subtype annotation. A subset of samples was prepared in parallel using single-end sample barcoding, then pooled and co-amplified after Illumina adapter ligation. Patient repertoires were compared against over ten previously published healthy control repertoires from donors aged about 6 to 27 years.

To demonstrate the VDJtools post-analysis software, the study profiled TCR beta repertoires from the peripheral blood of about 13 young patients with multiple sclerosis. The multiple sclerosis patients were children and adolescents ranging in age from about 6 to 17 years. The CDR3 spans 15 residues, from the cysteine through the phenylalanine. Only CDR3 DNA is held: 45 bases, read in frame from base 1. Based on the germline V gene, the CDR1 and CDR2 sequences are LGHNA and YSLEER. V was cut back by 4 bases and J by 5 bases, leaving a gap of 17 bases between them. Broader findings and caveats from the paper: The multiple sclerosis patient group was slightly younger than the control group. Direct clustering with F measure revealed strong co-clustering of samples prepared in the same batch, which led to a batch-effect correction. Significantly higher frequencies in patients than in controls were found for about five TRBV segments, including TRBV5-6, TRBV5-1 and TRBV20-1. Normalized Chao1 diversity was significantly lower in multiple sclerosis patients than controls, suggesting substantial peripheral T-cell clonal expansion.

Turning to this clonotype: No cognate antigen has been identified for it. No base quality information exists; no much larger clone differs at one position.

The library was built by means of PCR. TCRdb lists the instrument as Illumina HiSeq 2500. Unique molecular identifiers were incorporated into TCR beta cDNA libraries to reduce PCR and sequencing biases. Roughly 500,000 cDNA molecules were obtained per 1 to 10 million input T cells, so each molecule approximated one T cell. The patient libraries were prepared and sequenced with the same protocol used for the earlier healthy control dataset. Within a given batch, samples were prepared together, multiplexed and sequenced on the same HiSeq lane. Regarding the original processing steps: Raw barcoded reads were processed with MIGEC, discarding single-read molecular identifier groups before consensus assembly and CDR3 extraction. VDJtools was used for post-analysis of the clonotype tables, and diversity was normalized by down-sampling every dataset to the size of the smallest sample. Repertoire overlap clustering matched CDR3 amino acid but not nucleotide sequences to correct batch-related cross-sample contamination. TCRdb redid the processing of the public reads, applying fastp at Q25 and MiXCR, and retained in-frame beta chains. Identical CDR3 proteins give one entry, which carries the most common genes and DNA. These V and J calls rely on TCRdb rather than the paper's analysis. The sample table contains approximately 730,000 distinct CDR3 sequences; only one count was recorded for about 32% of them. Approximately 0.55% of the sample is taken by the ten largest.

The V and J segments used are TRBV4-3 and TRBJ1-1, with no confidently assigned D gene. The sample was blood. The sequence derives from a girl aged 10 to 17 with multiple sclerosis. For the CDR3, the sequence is CASSPYSNTWTEAFF. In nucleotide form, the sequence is TGCGCCAGCAGCCCTTACTCCAACACTTGGACTGAAGCTTTCTTT.